Described below is a single T cell receptor beta chain sequence and its context. Its antigen is not known. Cultured cells yielded isolated CD4+ T cells after about ten days. Vaccinated participants had no history of SARS-CoV-2 infection and tested negative for nucleocapsid antibodies. This record belongs to a study of vaccination effects on CD4 cells after COVID-19. In the study overall: Participants were given two doses of BNT162b2 or mRNA-1273 vaccine.

The CDR3 has 15 residues. V shed 4 bases and J 6 bases; nucleotides not matched to a gene: 12. Germline values: CDR1 LGHDT, CDR2 YNNKEL (reference sequence). Study-level results: Few convalescent patients, and no early post-infection timepoints, were available to the study.

The data were produced by immunoSEQ multiplex PCR, yet TCRdb's version contains in-frame clones alone and is incomplete. There are tens of thousands of clones in the sample; about four fifths occur only once, and about 3% lies in the top ten. This TCR was sampled from a human donor who received a COVID-19 vaccine. The sequencing here drew on CD4+ T cells from PBMCs cultured without peptide, taken before COVID-19 vaccination. V is TRBV3-1 (or the pseudogene TRBV3-2) and J is TRBJ2-7; TRBD2 agrees at 7 bases. The CDR3 nucleotides are TGTGCCAGCAGCCTACGGGATCGCTGGGGGGGCGAGCAGTACTTC. This encodes CASSLRDRWGGEQYF.